This T cell receptor (beta chain) was recovered during a study of human T cells and chemical hapten exposure. The time point here: patch test 1, 2 weeks after DPC sensitization. Treatment specified: therapeutic diphenylcyclopropenone sensitization with weekly scalp DPC. TCRdb reanalysed the RACE reads using MiXCR and keeps one entry per CDR3 protein. The table lists under 450,000 distinct CDR3 sequences, 4.8% of them singletons. There are many counts of this clonotype. Trimming left V 4 bases short and J 2 bases short, with 8 bases between. CDR3 size: 13 residues. This specimen was whole blood, taken in connection with sensitization to the hapten diphenylcyclopropenone (DPC). The clonotype originates from a woman in her 50s with alopecia areata. Some clones in this sample may be carry-over from other donors' samples. This rearrangement joins TRBV12-3 or TRBV12-4 to TRBJ1-2; the D is unclear. In DNA, the CDR3 is TGTGCCAGCAGTTACAGTAGCAACTATGGCTACACCTTC. Translating gives CASSYSSNYGYTF.